A single T cell receptor beta chain is shown here with its context. What this receptor recognizes is not known. Per-base quality was not reported, and no clone a single base away is much larger than it. CDR1 SGHDT and CDR2 YYEEEE are derived from the germline V gene. Inclusive of the bounding cysteine and phenylalanine, the CDR3 is 15 residues long. CDR3 DNA only is kept here, 45 bases in frame from base 1. Trimming takes 4 bases off V and 1 base off J; junction bases not matched to a gene: 7. The data originate from a study of cytomegalovirus exposure and HLA in healthy donors (dated by TCRdb to the late 2010s). Context from the whole study: According to a later analysis, one platform produced both the approximately 110 validation repertoires and the 670 or so repertoires of the first cohort. The aim of the study was to test whether cataloging public T cell receptors could identify signatures of past pathogen exposure. High-throughput TCR immunosequencing, statistical association of individual TCRs with disease status, and machine learning were combined to predict cytomegalovirus infection status. Besides the first cohort of around 700 subjects, a separate validation cohort made up of over 100 different subjects was used. Broader findings and caveats from the paper: The authors suggested that the approach could potentially be extended to other disease states and immunological phenotypes. Subsequent analysis determined that TCRs grouped into clusters in the first cohort also showed a tendency toward co-occurrence across the 120 validation repertoires, and about 94% of cluster scores exceeded 0. Across donors, most TCR sequences were observed very rarely, whereas some public TCRs were present in many individuals. The study gave a list of around 170 TCR beta chains associated with cytomegalovirus. A later analysis lacked HLA typing for the validation cohort, so it scored co-occurrence in that cohort across all 130 or so repertoires. A few of the identified cytomegalovirus-associated TCR beta chains were confirmed in vitro to be specific for cytomegalovirus antigens. In both the original and validation cohorts, the classifier was reported to diagnose cytomegalovirus status with high specificity and sensitivity.

Separate from the roughly 630-subject first cohort, the validation cohort of 95 to 150 subjects was the group to which the donors belonged. Preparation of the library involved the immunoSEQ multiplex PCR assay. The published analysis was carried out like this. To diagnose cytomegalovirus status from the catalog of TCR beta chain sequences, a statistical classification framework was built. This immuneACCESS table, as held by TCRdb, lists in-frame sequences with V and J called but not all clones. Of the missing ones, under half trace to an unresolved V gene in checked studies; the others have no known cause. V, J and clone size are taken as reported in that table, and D and trimming were inferred from the DNA itself. The table for this sample lists 250,000 to 400,000 clones; roughly 86% of them were counted only once. The ten largest clones take up about 0.96% of the sample.

Sequencing was performed on PBMCs. The clonotype originates from a young man in good health and CMV-seronegative. The receptor chain draws on TRBV5-6 and TRBJ1-1, with TRBD1 identical over 7 junction bases. The CDR3 region: CASSTGQVTNTEAFF. The DNA is as follows: TGTGCCAGCAGCACAGGACAGGTGACGAACACTGAAGCTTTCTTT.